These 19 T cell receptor beta chains share one sample of origin, sequenced in a study of blood T cell repertoires in COVID-19. Method: immunoSEQ multiplex PCR; TCRdb's copy keeps in-frame clones and lacks some. The sample records about 270,000 clones, around 90% being singletons. Sequencing used peripheral blood. Receptor source: a man aged 45-60 years with acute or convalescent COVID-19.

V is TRBV6-1 and J is TRBJ1-1; D not certain. The germline V gene encodes CDR1 MNHNS and CDR2 SASEGT. This CDR3 contains 14 residues. Trimming cost V 2 bases and J 1 base, with 8 bases left between them. The CDR3 DNA sequence: TGTGCCAGCAGTGAATCAGGTTCGAACACTGAAGCTTTCTTT. Translating gives CASSESGSNTEAFF.

The V and J genes are TRBV5-1 and TRBJ2-7; tentative D call: TRBD2 (5 bases). Germline CDR1 and CDR2: SGHRS and YFSETQ. The CDR3 length is 14 residues. The V end was cut by 3 bases, the J end by 1 base, with 11 bases between. The CDR3 loop reads CASSSEGFSYEQYF. The CDR3 bases are TGCGCCAGCAGCTCTGAGGGTTTTTCCTACGAGCAGTACTTC.

The rearrangement links TRBV6-8 to TRBJ1-5; no firm D call. Germline V gene lookup returns CDR1 MNHGY and CDR2 SAAAGT. V shed 10 bases and J shed 1 base, with 17 bases lying between them. CDR3 size: 15 residues. CDR3 coding DNA: TGTGCCACCCGGCGGGGATTAAAGAGCAATCAGCCCCAGCATTTT. Amino acid sequence: CATRRGLKSNQPQHF.

The chain has TRBV28 and TRBJ1-1; D perhaps matches TRBD1 (5 bases). Trimming pared 6 bases from V and 9 bases from J, leaving 14 bases between. The CDR3 extends over 12 amino acids. Germline assignment: CDR1 MDHEN and CDR2 SYDVKM. The CDR3 DNA reads TGTGCCAGCAGCCTGGGGGGGTATCAAGCTTTCTTT. This codes for CASSLGGYQAFF.

The DNA for the CDR3 is TGTGCCAGCAGCTTGGGAGCGGGTGCCACCCACTACAATGAGCAGTTCTTC. Translating it yields CASSLGAGATHYNEQFF. J is TRBJ2-1 and V is TRBV5-6, with D possibly being TRBD2 (6 bases). Germline loops: CDR1 SGHDT, CDR2 YYEEEE. Trimming shortened V by 0 bases and J by 3 bases, and 16 bases separated the two germline ends. The CDR3 loop spans 17 amino acids.

V gene TRBV5-8 combines with J gene TRBJ2-7, with D hard to call. Trimming took 1 base from V and 0 from J, leaving 11 bases between them. CDR1 and CDR2 from the germline V gene are SGHTS and YDEGEE. The CDR3 has 15 amino acids. CDR3 sequence (DNA): TGTGCCAGCAGCTTGTTTCAGTGGAGCTCCTACGAGCAGTACTTC. Its translation: CASSLFQWSSYEQYF.

V and J are TRBV16 and TRBJ1-5; no reliable D call. Trimming cost V 0 bases and J 0 bases, with 9 bases left between them. CDR1 is KGHSY, CDR2 FQNENV, per germline. CDR3 size: 16 residues. The DNA for the CDR3 is TGTGCCAGCAGCCAATCCGCGCCCTATAGCAATCAGCCCCAGCATTTT. It specifies CASSQSAPYSNQPQHF.

The V and J genes are TRBV6-5 and TRBJ1-2; 9 bases are a match to TRBD1. The CDR3 consists of 13 residues. Trimming took 7 bases from V and 8 from J; bases not matched to a gene: 8. Germline values: CDR1 MNHEY, CDR2 SVGAGI. The DNA for the CDR3 is TGTGCCAGCAATCGCGGACAGGGGTTCGGCTACACCTTC. This codes for CASNRGQGFGYTF.

The V call is TRBV7-2, the J call TRBJ1-4, with 9 positions matching TRBD1. The CDR3 runs 15 residues. CDR1 and CDR2 (germline): SGHTA, FQGNSA. V gave up 5 bases and J gave up 3 bases; unmatched junction bases: 4. CDR3 sequence: CASSGYRGPNEKLFF. For the CDR3, the DNA is TGTGCCAGCAGCGGATACAGGGGGCCTAATGAAAAACTGTTTTTT.

The chain has TRBV3-1 (or the pseudogene TRBV3-2) and TRBJ1-1; no firm D call. Trimming pared 1 base from V and 1 base from J, leaving 7 bases between. In germline, CDR1 is LGHDT, CDR2 YNNKEL (reference sequence). This CDR3 has 14 residues. The CDR3 bases are TGTGCCAGCAGCCAAGTTCGCGAGAACACTGAAGCTTTCTTT. This encodes CASSQVRENTEAFF.

V is TRBV5-4 and J is TRBJ1-2, with a weak D call TRBD1 (6 bases). Trimming removed 6 bases at V and 10 bases at J, with 19 bases between. The length of the CDR3 is 13 residues. Germline CDR1 and CDR2: SGHNT and YYREEE (reference sequence). The CDR3 spells CASTAAGGRDYTF. CDR3 bases: TGTGCCAGCACCGCCGCGGGGGGGCGCGACTACACCTTC.

The genes are TRBV30 and TRBJ2-3; 12 bases line up with TRBD2. This CDR3 region has 18 residues. The V gene end was trimmed by 3 bases and the J gene end by 5 bases; junction bases not matched to a gene: 15. CDR1 and CDR2 (germline): GTSNPN, SVGIG (reference sequence). CDR3 amino acids: CAWSNIMTSGGGIDTQYF. The DNA for the CDR3 is TGTGCCTGGAGCAACATTATGACTAGCGGGGGAGGTATAGATACGCAGTATTTT.

The chain carries TRBV14 and TRBJ1-2; tentatively, D is TRBD1 (5 bases). Trimming left V 5 bases short and J 7 bases short, with 20 bases between. Germline CDR1 is SGHDN and CDR2 is FVKESK. This CDR3 comprises 15 residues. The CDR3 coding sequence is TGTGCCAGCAGCTACACCCCGCACGCAGGGTTTGGCTACACCTTC. It codes for CASSYTPHAGFGYTF. The full variable domain, rest sourced from reference TRBV14 and TRBJ1-2, is EAGVTQFPSHSVIEKGQTVTLRCDPISGHDNLYWYRRVMGKEIKFLLHFVKESKQDESGMPNNRFLAERTGGTYSTLKVQPAELEDSGVYFCASSYTPHAGFGYTFGSGTRLTVV.

The chain is built from TRBV5-1 and TRBJ1-4; 8 bases line up with TRBD1. The CDR3 runs to 17 residues. After removal of 0 bases from V and 6 bases from J, the junction contained 10 bases not matched to a gene. The germline CDR1 and CDR2 sequences are SGHRS and YFSETQ. As DNA, the CDR3 is TGCGCCAGCAGCTTGGCCGGGGAAGGACAGGGTGATGAAAAACTGTTTTTT. It is translated as CASSLAGEGQGDEKLFF.

The V call is TRBV5-1, the J call TRBJ2-2; D call uncertain. The CDR3 is 15 residues long. Germline assignment: CDR1 SGHRS and CDR2 YFSETQ. Trimming pared 1 base from V and 5 bases from J, leaving 12 bases between. The CDR3: CASSLQITDTGELFF. As DNA, the CDR3 is TGCGCCAGCAGCTTGCAGATCACCGATACCGGGGAGCTGTTTTTT.

This chain joins TRBV5-4 and TRBJ1-3; D remains unclear. This CDR3 has 13 residues. Germline lookup yields CDR1 SGHNT and CDR2 YYREEE (reference sequence). Trimming removed 0 bases from V and 10 bases from J, with 11 bases in between. The CDR3 spells CASSLERSSTIYF. The CDR3 DNA sequence: TGTGCCAGCAGCTTGGAGAGATCCTCTACCATATATTTT.

This chain uses TRBV6-2 or TRBV6-3 with TRBJ2-1; maybe TRBD1 (6 bases). Germline values: CDR1 MNHEY, CDR2 SVGEGT. The ends were cut back, 3 bases at V and 2 bases at J, with 17 bases in the middle. There are 17 residues in the CDR3. The CDR3 coding sequence is TGTGCCAGCAGTTATGAATGGGGGCTAGCCACCTACAATGAGCAGTTCTTC. This gives the protein CASSYEWGLATYNEQFF.

V usage is TRBV15 and J usage is TRBJ1-3; 7 nucleotides match TRBD1. Germline V gene sequence: CDR1 LNHNV, CDR2 YYDKDF (reference sequence). The CDR3 contains 16 residues. V lost 3 bases and J lost 0; bases outside the gene matches: 5. Here the CDR3 DNA reads TGTGCCACCAGCAGGGGGGACAGTCTCTCTGGAAACACCATATATTTT. Translated: CATSRGDSLSGNTIYF.

The chain combines TRBV28 with TRBJ1-4; 7 nucleotides match TRBD1. V was clipped by 6 bases and J by 3 bases; unmatched bases: 4. The CDR3 loop spans 14 amino acids. From germline, CDR1 is MDHEN and CDR2 SYDVKM. The CDR3 reads CASRRGPSNEKLFF. The CDR3 nucleotides read TGTGCCAGCAGGAGGGGGCCGTCTAATGAAAAACTGTTTTTT.